This entry describes one TCR beta chain. The antigen is undetermined. The V gene end was trimmed by 7 bases and the J gene end by 3 bases; junction bases not matched to a gene: 8. CDR1 is KGHSH, CDR2 LQKENI, per germline. This CDR3 spans 15 amino acids. Regarding treatment: roughly 19 received Ad26.COV2.S at low or high dose, single or two shots; 5 received placebo; per-sample allocation not given. Following the first vaccine or placebo injection, samples were taken on day 63. Clones were sequenced by immunoSEQ multiplex PCR, and TCRdb holds only the in-frame ones, with some missing. The sample carries 440,000 or so clones, roughly 90% recorded once. This entry is derived from a study of Ad26.COV2.S vaccination and SARS-CoV-2 variants. Study-wide context: Once, or twice with 56 days between doses, Ad26.COV2.S was given intramuscularly. Findings of the study overall: Reports say spike-specific CD8+ and CD4+ T cell responses covered substantial breadth after vaccination. Among vaccine recipients, spike-specific TCR breadth exceeded that of placebo recipients.

This sequence was found in a person between 18 and 59 years old who received the Ad26.COV2.S COVID-19 vaccine or a placebo. This chain links TRBV18 with TRBJ2-3; 9 bases are a match to TRBD1. The specimen was peripheral blood, collected in a trial of Ad26.COV2.S vaccine versus placebo. The CDR3 spells CASFSDRGKTDTQYF. In DNA form, the CDR3 reads TGTGCCAGCTTCTCAGACAGGGGGAAAACAGATACGCAGTATTTT.